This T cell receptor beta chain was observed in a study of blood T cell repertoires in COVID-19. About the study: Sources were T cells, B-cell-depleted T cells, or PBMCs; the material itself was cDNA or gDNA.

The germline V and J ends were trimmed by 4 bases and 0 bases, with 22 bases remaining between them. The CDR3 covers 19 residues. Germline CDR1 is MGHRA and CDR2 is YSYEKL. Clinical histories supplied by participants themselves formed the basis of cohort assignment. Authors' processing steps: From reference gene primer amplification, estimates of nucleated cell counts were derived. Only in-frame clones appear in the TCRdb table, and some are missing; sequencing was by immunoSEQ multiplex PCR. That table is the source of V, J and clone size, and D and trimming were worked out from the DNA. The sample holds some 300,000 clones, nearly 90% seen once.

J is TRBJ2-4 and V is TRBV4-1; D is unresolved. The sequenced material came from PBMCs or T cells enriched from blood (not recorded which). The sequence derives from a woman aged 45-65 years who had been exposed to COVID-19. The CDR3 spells CASSPPDPHSLRAKNIQYF. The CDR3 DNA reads TGCGCCAGCAGCCCCCCGGATCCCCACAGTCTCCGAGCCAAAAACATTCAGTACTTC.